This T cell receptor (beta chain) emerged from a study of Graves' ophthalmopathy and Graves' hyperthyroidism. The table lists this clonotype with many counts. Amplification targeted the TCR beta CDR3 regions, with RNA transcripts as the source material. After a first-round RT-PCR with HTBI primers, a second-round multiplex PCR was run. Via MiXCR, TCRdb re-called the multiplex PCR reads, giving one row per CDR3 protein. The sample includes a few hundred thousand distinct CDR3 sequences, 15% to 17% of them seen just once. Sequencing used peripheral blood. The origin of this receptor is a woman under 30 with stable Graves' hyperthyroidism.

CDR3: CASGLGVGVLMNTEAFF. The CDR3 region has the DNA TGTGCTAGTGGTTTGGGGGTAGGGGTCCTTATGAACACTGAAGCTTTCTTT. The chain recombines TRBV12-5 with TRBJ1-1; D may be TRBD1 (5 bases). Looked up from germline, CDR1 is LGHNT and CDR2 is FRNRAP. The V end lost 1 base, the J end lost 0 bases, and 15 bases lay between the germline ends. This CDR3 is 17 amino acids long.